The source of this T cell receptor (beta chain) is a study of graft-versus-host responses after intestinal transplantation. Study results and caveats: GvH clones turned up in recipient marrow; some had shown up first in ileum or blood.

Note on this clone: Its antigen is unknown.

Between the trimmed V and J ends, which lost 5 bases and 0 bases, there was a span of 9 bases. Germline loops: CDR1 SEHNR, CDR2 FQNEAQ (reference sequence). This CDR3 has 14 amino acids. The table came from immunoSEQ multiplex PCR; TCRdb's copy has only in-frame clones and leaves some out. The repertoire holds around 49,000 clones, with 70% to 90% as singletons. The sample here was unstimulated CD4+ T cells sorted from spleen or lymph node cells, taken before transplant. This clonotype was sampled from a human donor who was the organ donor for an intestinal transplant. V is TRBV7-9 and J is TRBJ2-3; D unclear. The CDR3 region is CASSLFGSTDTQYF. CDR3 sequence (DNA): TGTGCCAGCAGCCTATTCGGTAGCACAGATACGCAGTATTTT.